This note documents a single T cell receptor beta chain sequence. Its target is not known. This entry comes from a study of cytomegalovirus exposure and HLA in healthy donors. Study-level background: About 77 million unique TCRs from HLA-typed donors made up an early data release.

60 Vbeta and 13 Jbeta primers were used in PCR. TCRdb's copy holds only in-frame clones and misses some; the assay was immunoSEQ multiplex PCR. The table lists approximately 90,000 clones, about 74% of them singletons. Broader study findings: It was 150 or so TCR beta chains that were listed as cytomegalovirus-associated. It is likely that the observed cluster of highly shared sequence variants was a sequencing artifact. Accounts indicate the classifier identified cytomegalovirus status with strong specificity and sensitivity.

The sample consisted of PBMCs. This receptor was obtained from a woman aged 50 to 65 in good health and CMV-seropositive.

CDR3 in amino acids: CASSPLYGKSYEQYF. CDR3 nucleotides: TGTGCCAGCAGCCCGTTGTACGGTAAAAGTTACGAGCAGTACTTC. The chain recombines TRBV6-6 with TRBJ2-7; D gene uncertain. The germline V gene encodes CDR1 MNHNY and CDR2 SVGAGI (reference sequence). The CDR3 runs to 15 residues. V lost 6 bases and J lost 4, with 19 bases in between.